This TCR beta chain was found in a study of cytomegalovirus exposure and HLA in healthy donors. The CDR3 consists of 14 residues. Trimming pared 2 bases from V and 8 bases from J, leaving 18 bases between. The germline gives CDR1 GTSNPN, CDR2 SVGIG (reference sequence). With 60 Vbeta and 13 Jbeta primers, the PCR was carried out. TCRdb's table, derived via immunoSEQ multiplex PCR, lists solely in-frame clones and lacks some. Here the sample spans approximately 250,000 clones, 78% being singletons. The clonotype originates from a boy under 18 in good health and CMV-seronegative. Sequenced: PBMCs. The chain has TRBV30 and TRBJ1-2, with no clear D. CDR3 nucleotides: TGTGCCTGGAGTACATCTTGGGCTGCGAGAGGCTACACCTTC. Translating it yields CAWSTSWAARGYTF.